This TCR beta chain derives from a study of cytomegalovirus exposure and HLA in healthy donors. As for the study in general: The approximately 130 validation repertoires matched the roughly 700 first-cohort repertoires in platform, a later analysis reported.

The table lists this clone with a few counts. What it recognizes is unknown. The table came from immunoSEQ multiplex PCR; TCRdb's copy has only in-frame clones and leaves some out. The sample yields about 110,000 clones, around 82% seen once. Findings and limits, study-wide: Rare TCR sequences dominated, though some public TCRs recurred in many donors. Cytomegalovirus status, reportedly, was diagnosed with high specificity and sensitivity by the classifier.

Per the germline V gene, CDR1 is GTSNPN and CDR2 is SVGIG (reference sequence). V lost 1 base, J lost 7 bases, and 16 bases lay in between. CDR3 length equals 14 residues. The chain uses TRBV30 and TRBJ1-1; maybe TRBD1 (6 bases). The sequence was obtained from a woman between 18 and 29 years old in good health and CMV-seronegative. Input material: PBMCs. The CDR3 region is CAWSAGRGINEAFF. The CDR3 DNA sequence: TGTGCCTGGAGTGCTGGGAGGGGGATAAATGAAGCTTTCTTT.